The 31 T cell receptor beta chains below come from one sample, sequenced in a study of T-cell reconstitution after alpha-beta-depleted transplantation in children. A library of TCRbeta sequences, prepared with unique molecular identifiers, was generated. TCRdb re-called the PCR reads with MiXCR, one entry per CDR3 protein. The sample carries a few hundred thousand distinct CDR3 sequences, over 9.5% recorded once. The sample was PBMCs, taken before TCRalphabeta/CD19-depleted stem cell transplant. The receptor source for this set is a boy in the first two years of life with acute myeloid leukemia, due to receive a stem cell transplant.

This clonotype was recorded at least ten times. The chain's CDR3 is CASSTRLAGGTDTQYF. The DNA of the CDR3 is TGTGCCAGCAGCACTCGACTAGCGGGGGGCACAGATACGCAGTATTTT. The gene calls are TRBV7-9 and TRBJ2-3; 12 nucleotides align to TRBD2. Germline CDR1 is SEHNR and CDR2 is FQNEAQ (reference sequence). J lost 1 base, V lost 5 bases, and 4 bases had no gene match. The CDR3 loop spans 16 amino acids.

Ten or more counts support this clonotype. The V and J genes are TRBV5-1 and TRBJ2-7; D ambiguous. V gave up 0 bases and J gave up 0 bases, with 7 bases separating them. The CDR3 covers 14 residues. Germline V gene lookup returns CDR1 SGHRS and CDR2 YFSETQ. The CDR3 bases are TGCGCCAGCAGCTTGGAAGGCGGCTCCTACGAGCAGTACTTC. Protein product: CASSLEGGSYEQYF.

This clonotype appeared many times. The DNA for the CDR3 is TGCAGCGTCGCAGGATTTAACTACGAGCAGTACTTC. This sequence encodes CSVAGFNYEQYF. The chain combines TRBV29-1 with TRBJ2-7; no clear D gene. Trimming shortened V by 6 bases and J by 3 bases, and 12 bases separated the two germline ends. Looked up from germline, CDR1 is SQVTM and CDR2 is ANQGSEA. The CDR3 has 12 residues.

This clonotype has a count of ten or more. CDR3: CASRRLADSSYNEQFF. DNA for the CDR3: TGTGCCAGCAGGAGACTAGCTGACAGCTCCTACAATGAGCAGTTCTTC. The chain employs TRBV6-2 or TRBV6-3 and TRBJ2-1, with 7 bases aligning to TRBD2. V trimming: 6 bases; J trimming: 0 bases; junction bases outside the gene matches: 8. The CDR3 is 16 amino acids. Germline V lookup: CDR1 MNHEY, CDR2 SVGEGT.

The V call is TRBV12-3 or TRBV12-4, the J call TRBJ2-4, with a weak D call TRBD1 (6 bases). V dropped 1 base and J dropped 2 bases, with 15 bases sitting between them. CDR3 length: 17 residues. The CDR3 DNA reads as TGTGCCAGCAGTTTAGGTTGGATCCAGGGGTCCAAAAACATTCAGTACTTC. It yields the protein CASSLGWIQGSKNIQYF.

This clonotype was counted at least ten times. The CDR3 reads CASSLSPNTGELFF. In nucleotides, the CDR3 is TGTGCCAGCAGTTTATCTCCAAACACCGGGGAGCTGTTTTTT. The chain carries TRBV28 and TRBJ2-2, with D unclear. The V end was cut by 1 base, the J end by 2 bases, with 5 bases between. This CDR3 is 14 amino acids long. CDR1 and CDR2 (germline): MDHEN, SYDVKM.

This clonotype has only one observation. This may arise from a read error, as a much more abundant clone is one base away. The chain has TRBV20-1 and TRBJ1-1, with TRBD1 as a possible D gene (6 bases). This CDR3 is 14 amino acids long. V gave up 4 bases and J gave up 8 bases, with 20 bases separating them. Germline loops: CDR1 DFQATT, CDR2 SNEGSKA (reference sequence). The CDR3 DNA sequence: TGCAGTGCTACCTACAGGGACCGCCCCTTGGAAGCTTTCTTT. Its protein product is CSATYRDRPLEAFF.

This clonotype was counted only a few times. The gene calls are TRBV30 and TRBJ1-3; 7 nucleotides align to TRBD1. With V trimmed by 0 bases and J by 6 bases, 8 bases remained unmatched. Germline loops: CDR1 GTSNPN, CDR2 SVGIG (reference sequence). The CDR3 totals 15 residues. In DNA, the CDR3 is TGTGCCTGGAGTGTTGTGACAGGGCGTACAAACACCATATATTTT. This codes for CAWSVVTGRTNTIYF.

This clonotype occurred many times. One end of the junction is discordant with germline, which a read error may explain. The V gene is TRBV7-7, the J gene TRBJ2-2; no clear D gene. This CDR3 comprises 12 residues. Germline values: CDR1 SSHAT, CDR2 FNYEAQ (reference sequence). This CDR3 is CASNSSPGELFF. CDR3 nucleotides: TGTGCTAGCAACTCTTCCCCCGGGGAGCTGTTTTTT.

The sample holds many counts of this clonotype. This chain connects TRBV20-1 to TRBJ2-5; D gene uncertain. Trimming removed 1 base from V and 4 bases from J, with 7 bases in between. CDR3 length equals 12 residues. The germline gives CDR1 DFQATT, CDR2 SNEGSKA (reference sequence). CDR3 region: CSARALRETQYF. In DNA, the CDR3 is TGCAGTGCTAGAGCCCTTAGAGAGACCCAGTACTTC.

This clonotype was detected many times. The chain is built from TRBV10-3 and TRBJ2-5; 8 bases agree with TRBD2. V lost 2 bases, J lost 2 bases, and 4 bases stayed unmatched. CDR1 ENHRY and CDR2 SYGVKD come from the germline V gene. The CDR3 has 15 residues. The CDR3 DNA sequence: TGTGCCATCAGTGAGATGGCTAGCGGGCAAGAGACCCAGTACTTC. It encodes CAISEMASGQETQYF.

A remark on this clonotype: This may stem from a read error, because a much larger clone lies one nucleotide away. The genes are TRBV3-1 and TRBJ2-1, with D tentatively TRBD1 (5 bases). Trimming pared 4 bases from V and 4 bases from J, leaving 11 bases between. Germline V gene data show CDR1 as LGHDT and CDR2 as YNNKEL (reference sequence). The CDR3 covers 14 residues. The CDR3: CASSRDGAYNEQFF. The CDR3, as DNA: TGTGCCAGCAGCCGCGATGGGGCATACAATGAGCAGTTCTTC.

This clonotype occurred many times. Written as DNA, the CDR3 is TGTGCCAGCAGCCTAGGGACAGGGGGCGCGGAGACCCAGTACTTC. Residues: CASSLGTGGAETQYF. The gene calls are TRBV7-3 and TRBJ2-5, with 12 bases identical to TRBD1. Trimming removed 5 bases from V and 5 bases from J; junction bases left unmatched: 6. Germline CDR1 SGHTA, CDR2 FQGTGA. This CDR3 has 15 amino acids. The whole variable domain, filled in from reference TRBV7-3 and TRBJ2-5, reads GAGVSQTPSNKVTEKGKYVELRCDPISGHTALYWYRQSLGQGPEFLIYFQGTGAADDSGLPNDRFFAVRPEGSVSTLKIQRTERGDSAVYLCASSLGTGGAETQYFGPGTRLLVL.

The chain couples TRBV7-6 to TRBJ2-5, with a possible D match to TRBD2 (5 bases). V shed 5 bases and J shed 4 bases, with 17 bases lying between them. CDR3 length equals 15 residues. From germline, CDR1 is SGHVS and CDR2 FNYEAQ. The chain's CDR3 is CASSRGVASPETQYF. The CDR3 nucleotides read TGTGCCAGCAGCCGGGGAGTAGCCTCCCCAGAGACCCAGTACTTC.

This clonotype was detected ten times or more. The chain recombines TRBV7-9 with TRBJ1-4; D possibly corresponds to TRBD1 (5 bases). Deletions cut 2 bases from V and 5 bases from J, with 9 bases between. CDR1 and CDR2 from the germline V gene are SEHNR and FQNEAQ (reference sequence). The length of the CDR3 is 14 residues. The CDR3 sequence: CASSLRQNNEKLFF. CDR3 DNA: TGTGCCAGCAGCTTAAGACAGAACAATGAAAAACTGTTTTTT.

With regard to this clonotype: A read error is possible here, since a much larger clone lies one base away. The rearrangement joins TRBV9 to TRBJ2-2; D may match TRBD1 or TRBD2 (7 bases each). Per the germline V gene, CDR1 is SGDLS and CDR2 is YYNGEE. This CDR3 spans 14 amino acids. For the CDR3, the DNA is TGTGCCAGCAGCGTACAGGGGGGGACCGGGGAGCTGCTTTTT. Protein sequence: CASSVQGGTGELLF.

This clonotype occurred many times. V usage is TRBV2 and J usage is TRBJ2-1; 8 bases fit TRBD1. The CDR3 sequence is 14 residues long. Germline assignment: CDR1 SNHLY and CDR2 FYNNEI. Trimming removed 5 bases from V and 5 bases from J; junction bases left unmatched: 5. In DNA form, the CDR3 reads TGTGCCAGCAGTCCTCGGACAGGGAACAATGAGCAGTTCTTC. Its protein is CASSPRTGNNEQFF.

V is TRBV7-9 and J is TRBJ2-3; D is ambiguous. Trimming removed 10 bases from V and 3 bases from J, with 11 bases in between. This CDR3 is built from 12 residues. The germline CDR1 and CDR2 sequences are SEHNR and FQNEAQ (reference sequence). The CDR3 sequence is CAMAKLTDTQYF. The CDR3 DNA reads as TGTGCCATGGCTAAGCTTACAGATACGCAGTATTTT.

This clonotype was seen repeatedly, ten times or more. The CDR3 loop reads CASSSPRPYEQYF. The CDR3 region has the DNA TGTGCCAGCAGTTCGCCCCGGCCCTACGAGCAGTACTTC. The J gene is TRBJ2-7, the V gene TRBV28; D gene unclear. The CDR3 covers 13 residues. Germline CDR1 is MDHEN and CDR2 is SYDVKM. V was clipped by 4 bases and J by 2 bases, with 9 bases between them.

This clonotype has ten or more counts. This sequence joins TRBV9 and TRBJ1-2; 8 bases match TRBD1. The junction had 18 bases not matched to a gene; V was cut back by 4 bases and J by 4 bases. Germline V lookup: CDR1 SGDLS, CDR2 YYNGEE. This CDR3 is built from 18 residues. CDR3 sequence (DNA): TGTGCCAGCAGCCCCCACGTGGGGCTGACAGGGGTTAGCTATGGCTACACCTTC. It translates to CASSPHVGLTGVSYGYTF.

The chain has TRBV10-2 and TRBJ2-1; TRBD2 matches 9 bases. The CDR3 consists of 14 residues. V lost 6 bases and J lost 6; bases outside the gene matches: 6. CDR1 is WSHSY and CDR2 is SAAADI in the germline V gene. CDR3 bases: TGCGCCAGCAGACCTAGCGGGATGGGCAATGAGCAGTTCTTC. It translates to CASRPSGMGNEQFF.

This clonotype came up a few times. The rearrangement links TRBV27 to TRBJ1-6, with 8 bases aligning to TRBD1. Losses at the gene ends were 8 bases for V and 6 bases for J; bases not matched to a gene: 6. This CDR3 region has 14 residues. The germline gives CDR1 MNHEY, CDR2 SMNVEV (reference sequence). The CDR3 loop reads CASRRDRSNSPLHF. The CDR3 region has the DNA TGTGCCAGCCGTCGGGACAGGAGTAATTCACCCCTCCACTTT.

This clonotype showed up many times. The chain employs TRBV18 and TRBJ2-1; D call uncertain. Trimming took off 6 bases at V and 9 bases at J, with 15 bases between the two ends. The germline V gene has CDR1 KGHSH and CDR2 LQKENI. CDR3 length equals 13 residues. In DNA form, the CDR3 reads TGTGCCAGCTCCTACAATGCAGGTACTGAGCAGTTCTTC. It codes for CASSYNAGTEQFF.

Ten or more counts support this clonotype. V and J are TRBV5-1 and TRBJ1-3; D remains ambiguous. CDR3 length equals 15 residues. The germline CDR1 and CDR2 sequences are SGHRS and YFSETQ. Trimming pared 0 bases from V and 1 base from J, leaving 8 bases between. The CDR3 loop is CASSLGQPSGNTIYF. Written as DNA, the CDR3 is TGCGCCAGCAGCTTGGGCCAGCCGTCTGGAAACACCATATATTTT.

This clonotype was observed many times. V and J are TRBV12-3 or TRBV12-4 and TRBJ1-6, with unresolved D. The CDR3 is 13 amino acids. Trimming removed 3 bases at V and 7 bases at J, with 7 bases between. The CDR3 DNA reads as TGTGCCAGCAGTTTGACATGGAATTCACCCCTCCACTTT. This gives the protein CASSLTWNSPLHF.

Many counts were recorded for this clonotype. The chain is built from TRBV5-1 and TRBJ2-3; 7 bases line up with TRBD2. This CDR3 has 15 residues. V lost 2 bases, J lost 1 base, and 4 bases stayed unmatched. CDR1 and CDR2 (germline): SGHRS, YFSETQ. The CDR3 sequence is CASSLLASRTDTQYF. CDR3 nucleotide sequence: TGCGCCAGCAGCTTACTAGCGTCCCGCACAGATACGCAGTATTTT.

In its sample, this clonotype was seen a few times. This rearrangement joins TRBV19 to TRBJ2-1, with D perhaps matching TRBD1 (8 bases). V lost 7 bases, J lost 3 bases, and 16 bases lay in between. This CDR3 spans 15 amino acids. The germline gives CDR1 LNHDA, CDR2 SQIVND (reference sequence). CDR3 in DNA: TGTGCCAGTACCCCGAACAGGGGGGGCTACAATGAGCAGTTCTTC. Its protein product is CASTPNRGGYNEQFF.

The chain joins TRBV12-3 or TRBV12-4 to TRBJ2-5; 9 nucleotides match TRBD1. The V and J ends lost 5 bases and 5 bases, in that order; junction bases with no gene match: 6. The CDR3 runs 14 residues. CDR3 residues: CASSTTGGSETQYF. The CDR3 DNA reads TGTGCCAGCAGTACGACAGGGGGAAGTGAGACCCAGTACTTC.

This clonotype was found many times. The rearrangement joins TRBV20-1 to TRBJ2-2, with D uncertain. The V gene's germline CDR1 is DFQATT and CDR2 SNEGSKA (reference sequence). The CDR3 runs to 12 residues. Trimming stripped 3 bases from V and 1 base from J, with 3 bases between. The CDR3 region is CSASGNTGELFF. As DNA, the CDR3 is TGCAGTGCTAGTGGGAACACCGGGGAGCTGTTTTTT.

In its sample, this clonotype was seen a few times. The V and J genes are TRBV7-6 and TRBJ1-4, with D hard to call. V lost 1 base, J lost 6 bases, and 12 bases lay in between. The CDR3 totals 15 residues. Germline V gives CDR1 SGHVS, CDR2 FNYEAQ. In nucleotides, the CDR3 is TGTGCCAGCAGCTTAGATCCGGGGAGGGATGAAAAACTGTTTTTT. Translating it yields CASSLDPGRDEKLFF.

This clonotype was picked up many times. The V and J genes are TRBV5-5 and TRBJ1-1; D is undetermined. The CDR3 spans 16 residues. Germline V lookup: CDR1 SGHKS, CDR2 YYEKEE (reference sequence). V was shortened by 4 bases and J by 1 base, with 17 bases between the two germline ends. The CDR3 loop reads CASSNYRTGENTEAFF. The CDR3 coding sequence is TGTGCCAGCAGCAACTATAGAACCGGGGAGAACACTGAAGCTTTCTTT.